This paragraph covers one TCR beta chain sequence. Study processing details: The assay estimated nucleated cells by amplifying reference gene primers. Assay: immunoSEQ multiplex PCR; the TCRdb copy retains only in-frame clones and omits some. V, J and clone size are those of that table, while D and trimming were read from the DNA. The table records roughly 150,000 clones, 80% to 90% of them present only once. In germline, CDR1 is SGHRS, CDR2 YFSETQ. Trimming shortened V by 1 base and J by 3 bases, and 8 bases separated the two germline ends. The CDR3 is 14 residues long. These data originate in a study of blood T cell repertoires in COVID-19.

The specimen sequenced was peripheral blood. This chain links TRBV5-1 with TRBJ1-3; D is unclear. This receptor was taken from a woman between 50 and 59 years old with COVID-19, enrolled during active disease. The CDR3 spells CASSLSSLGNTIYF. The CDR3, as DNA: TGCGCCAGCAGCTTGTCCAGTCTTGGAAACACCATATATTTT.